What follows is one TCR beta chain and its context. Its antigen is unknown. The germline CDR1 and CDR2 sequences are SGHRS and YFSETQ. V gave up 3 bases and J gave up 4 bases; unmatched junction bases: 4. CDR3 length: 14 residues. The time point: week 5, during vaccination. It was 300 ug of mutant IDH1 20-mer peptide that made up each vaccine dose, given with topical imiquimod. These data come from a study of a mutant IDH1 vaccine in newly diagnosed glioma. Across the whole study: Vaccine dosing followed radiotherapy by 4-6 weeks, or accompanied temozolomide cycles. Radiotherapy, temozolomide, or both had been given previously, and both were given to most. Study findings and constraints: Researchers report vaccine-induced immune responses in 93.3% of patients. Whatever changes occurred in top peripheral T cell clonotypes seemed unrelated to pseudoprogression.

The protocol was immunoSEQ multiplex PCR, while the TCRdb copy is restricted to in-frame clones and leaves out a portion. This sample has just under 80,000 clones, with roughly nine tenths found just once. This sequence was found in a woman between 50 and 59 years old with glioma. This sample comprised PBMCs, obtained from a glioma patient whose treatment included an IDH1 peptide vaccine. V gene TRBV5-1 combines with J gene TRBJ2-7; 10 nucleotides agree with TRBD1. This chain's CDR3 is CASSSRDRGYEQYF. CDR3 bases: TGCGCCAGCAGCTCCCGGGACAGGGGTTACGAGCAGTACTTC.